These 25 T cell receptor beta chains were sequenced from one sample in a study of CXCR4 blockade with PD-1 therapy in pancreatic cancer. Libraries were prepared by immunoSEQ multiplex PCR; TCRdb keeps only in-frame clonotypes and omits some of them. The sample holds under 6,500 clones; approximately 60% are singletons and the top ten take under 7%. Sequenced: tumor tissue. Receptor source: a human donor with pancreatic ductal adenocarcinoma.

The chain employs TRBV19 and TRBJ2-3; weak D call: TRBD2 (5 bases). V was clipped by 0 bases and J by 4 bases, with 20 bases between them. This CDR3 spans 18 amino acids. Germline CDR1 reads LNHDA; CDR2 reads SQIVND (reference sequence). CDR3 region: CASSIEGPDSSPPDTQYF. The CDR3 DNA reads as TGTGCCAGTAGTATAGAAGGCCCGGACTCATCCCCCCCAGATACGCAGTATTTT.

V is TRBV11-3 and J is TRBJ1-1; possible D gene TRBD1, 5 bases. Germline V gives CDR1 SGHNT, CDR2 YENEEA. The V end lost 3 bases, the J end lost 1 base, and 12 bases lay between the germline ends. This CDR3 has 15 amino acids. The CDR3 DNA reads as TGTGCCAGCAGCTTCCGCGCGGGGGAGAACACTGAAGCTTTCTTT. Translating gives CASSFRAGENTEAFF. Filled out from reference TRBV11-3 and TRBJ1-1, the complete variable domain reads EAGVVQSPRYKIIEKKQPVAFWCNPISGHNTLYWYLQNLGQGPELLIRYENEEAVDDSQLPKDRFSAERLKGVDSTLKIQPAELGDSAVYLCASSFRAGENTEAFFGQGTRLTVV.

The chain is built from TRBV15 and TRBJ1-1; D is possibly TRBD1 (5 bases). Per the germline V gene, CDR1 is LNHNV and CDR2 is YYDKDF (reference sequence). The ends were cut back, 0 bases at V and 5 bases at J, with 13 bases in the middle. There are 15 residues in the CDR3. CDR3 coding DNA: TGTGCCACCAGCAGAGATACCCCAGGGAGGACTGAAGCTTTCTTT. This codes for CATSRDTPGRTEAFF. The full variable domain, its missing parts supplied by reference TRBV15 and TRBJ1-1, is DAMVIQNPRYQVTQFGKPVTLSCSQTLNHNVMYWYQQKSSQAPKLLFHYYDKDFNNEADTPDNFQSRRPNTSFCFLDIRSPGLGDTAMYLCATSRDTPGRTEAFFGQGTRLTVV.

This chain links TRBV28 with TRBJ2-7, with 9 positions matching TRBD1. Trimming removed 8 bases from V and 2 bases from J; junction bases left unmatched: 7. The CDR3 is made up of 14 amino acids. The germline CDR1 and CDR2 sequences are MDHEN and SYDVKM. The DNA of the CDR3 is TGTGCCAGCCTGTCGGGACAGGGAACCTACGAGCAGTACTTC. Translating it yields CASLSGQGTYEQYF. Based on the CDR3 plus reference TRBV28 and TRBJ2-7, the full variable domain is DVKVTQSSRYLVKRTGEKVFLECVQDMDHENMFWYRQDPGLGLRLIYFSYDVKMKEKGDIPEGYSVSREKKERFSLILESASTNQTSMYLCASLSGQGTYEQYFGPGTRLTVT.

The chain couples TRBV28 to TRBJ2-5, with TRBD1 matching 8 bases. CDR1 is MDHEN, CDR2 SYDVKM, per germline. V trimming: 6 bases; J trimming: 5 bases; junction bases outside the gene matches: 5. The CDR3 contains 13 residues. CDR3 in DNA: TGTGCCAGCAGCCGGACAGGGTGGGAGACCCAGTACTTC. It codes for CASSRTGWETQYF.

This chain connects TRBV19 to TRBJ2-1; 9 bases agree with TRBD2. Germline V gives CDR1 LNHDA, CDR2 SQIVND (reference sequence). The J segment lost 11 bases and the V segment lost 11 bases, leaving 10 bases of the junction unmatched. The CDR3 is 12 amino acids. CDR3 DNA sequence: TGTGCCGCCGGCGGGAGGGGGAATAAGCAGTTCTTC. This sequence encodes CAAGGRGNKQFF. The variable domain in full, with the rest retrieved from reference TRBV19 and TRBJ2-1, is DGGITQSPKYLFRKEGQNVTLSCEQNLNHDAMYWYRQDPGQGLRLIYYSQIVNDFQKGDIAEGYSVSREKKESFPLTVTSAQKNPTAFYLCAAGGRGNKQFFGPGTRLTVL.

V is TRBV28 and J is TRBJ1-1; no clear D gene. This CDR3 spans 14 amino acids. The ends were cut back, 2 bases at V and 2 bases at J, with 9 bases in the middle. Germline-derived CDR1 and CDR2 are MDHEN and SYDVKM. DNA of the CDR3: TGTGCCAGCAGTTTAGGTCGGGGTAACACTGAAGCTTTCTTT. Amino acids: CASSLGRGNTEAFF.

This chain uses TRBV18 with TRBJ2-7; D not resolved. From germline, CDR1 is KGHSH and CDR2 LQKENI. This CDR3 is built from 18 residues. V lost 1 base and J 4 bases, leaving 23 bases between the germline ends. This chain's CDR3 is CASSPLSPFSQPKYEQYF. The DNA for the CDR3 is TGTGCCAGCTCACCACTTTCACCCTTTTCTCAACCTAAATACGAGCAGTACTTC.

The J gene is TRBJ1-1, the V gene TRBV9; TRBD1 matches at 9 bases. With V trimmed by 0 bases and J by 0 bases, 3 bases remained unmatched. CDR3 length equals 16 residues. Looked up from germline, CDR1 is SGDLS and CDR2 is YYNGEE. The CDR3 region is CASSVVGTGMNTEAFF. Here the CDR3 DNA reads TGTGCCAGCAGCGTAGTGGGGACAGGGATGAACACTGAAGCTTTCTTT.

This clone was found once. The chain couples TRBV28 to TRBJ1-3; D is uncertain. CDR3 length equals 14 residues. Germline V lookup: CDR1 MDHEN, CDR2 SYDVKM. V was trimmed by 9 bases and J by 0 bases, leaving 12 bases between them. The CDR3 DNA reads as TGTGCCAGAGGTGGGCGGTTCTCTGGAAACACCATATATTTT. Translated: CARGGRFSGNTIYF.

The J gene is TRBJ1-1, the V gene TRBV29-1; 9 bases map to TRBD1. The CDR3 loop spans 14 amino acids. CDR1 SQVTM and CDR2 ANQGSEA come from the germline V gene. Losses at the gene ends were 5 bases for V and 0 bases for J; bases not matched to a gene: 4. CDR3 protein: CSVTTGGLNTEAFF. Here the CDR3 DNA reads TGCAGCGTTACTACAGGGGGCTTGAACACTGAAGCTTTCTTT.

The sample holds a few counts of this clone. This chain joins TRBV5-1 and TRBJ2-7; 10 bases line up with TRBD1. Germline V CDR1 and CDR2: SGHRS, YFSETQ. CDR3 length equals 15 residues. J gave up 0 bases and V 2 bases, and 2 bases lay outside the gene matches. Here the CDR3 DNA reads TGCGCCAGCAGCTTAGGGACAGGGGACTCCTACGAGCAGTACTTC. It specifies CASSLGTGDSYEQYF. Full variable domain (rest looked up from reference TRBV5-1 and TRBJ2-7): KAGVTQTPRYLIKTRGQQVTLSCSPISGHRSVSWYQQTPGQGLQFLFEYFSETQRNKGNFPGRFSGRQFSNSRSEMNVSTLELGDSALYLCASSLGTGDSYEQYFGPGTRLTVT.

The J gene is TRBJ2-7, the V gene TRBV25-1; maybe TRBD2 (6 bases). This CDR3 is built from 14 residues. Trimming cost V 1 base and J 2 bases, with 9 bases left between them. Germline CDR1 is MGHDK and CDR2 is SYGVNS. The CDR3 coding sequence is TGTGCCAGCAGTGAATCGGAGGGACCCTACGAGCAGTACTTC. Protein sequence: CASSESEGPYEQYF.

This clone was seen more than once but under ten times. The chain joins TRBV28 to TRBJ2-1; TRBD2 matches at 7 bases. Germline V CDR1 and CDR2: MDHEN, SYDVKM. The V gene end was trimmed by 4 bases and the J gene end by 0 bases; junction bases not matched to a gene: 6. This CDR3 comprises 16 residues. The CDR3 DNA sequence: TGTGCCAGCAGTTCCCAACTAGCGAGCTCCTACAATGAGCAGTTCTTC. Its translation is CASSSQLASSYNEQFF.

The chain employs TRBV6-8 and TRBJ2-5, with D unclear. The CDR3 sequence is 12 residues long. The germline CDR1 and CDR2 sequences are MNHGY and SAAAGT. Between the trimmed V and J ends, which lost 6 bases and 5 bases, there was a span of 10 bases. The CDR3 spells CASSAFTETQYF. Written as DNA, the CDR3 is TGTGCCAGCAGCGCATTCACGGAGACCCAGTACTTC.

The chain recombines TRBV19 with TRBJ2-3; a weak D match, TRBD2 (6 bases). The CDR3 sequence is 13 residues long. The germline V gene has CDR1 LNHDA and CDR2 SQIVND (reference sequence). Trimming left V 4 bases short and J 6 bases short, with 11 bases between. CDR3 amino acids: CASSRRERDTQYF. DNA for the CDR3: TGTGCCAGTAGTAGACGGGAGAGGGATACGCAGTATTTT. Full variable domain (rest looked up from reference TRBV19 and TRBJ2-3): DGGITQSPKYLFRKEGQNVTLSCEQNLNHDAMYWYRQDPGQGLRLIYYSQIVNDFQKGDIAEGYSVSREKKESFPLTVTSAQKNPTAFYLCASSRRERDTQYFGPGTRLTVL.

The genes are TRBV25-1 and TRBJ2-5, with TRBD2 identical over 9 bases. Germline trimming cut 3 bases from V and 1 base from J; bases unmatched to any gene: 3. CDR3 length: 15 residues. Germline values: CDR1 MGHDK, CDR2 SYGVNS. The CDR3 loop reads CASSDSGRLQETQYF. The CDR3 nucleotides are TGTGCCAGCAGTGACAGCGGGAGGCTCCAAGAGACCCAGTACTTC.

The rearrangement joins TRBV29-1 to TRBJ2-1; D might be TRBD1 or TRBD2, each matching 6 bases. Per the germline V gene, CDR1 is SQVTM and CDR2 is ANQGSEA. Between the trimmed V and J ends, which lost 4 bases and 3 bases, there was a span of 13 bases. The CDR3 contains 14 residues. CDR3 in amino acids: CSVGRGVSYNEQFF. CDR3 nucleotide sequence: TGCAGCGTTGGGAGGGGGGTCAGCTACAATGAGCAGTTCTTC.

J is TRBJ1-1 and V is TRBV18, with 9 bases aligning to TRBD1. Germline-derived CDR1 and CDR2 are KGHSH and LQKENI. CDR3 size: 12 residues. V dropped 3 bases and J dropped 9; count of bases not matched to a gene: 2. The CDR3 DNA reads TGTGCCAGCTCACCTGGACAGGGGCAAGCTTTCTTT. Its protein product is CASSPGQGQAFF. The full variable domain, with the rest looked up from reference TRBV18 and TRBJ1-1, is NAGVMQNPRHLVRRRGQEARLRCSPMKGHSHVYWYRQLPEEGLKFMVYLQKENIIDESGMPKERFSAEFPKEGPSILRIQQVVRGDSAAYFCASSPGQGQAFFGQGTRLTVV.

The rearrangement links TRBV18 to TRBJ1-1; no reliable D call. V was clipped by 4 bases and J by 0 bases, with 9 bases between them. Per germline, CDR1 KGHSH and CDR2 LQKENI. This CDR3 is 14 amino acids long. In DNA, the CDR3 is TGTGCCAGCTCACGAGAAGTAATGAACACTGAAGCTTTCTTT. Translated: CASSREVMNTEAFF. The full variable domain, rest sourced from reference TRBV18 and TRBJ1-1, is NAGVMQNPRHLVRRRGQEARLRCSPMKGHSHVYWYRQLPEEGLKFMVYLQKENIIDESGMPKERFSAEFPKEGPSILRIQQVVRGDSAAYFCASSREVMNTEAFFGQGTRLTVV.

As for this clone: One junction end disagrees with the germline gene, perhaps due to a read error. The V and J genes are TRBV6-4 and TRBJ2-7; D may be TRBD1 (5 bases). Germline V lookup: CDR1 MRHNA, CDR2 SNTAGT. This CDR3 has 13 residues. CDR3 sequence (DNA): TGTGCCATCAGTGCGGACATCTCCTACGAGCAGTACTTC. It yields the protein CAISADISYEQYF.

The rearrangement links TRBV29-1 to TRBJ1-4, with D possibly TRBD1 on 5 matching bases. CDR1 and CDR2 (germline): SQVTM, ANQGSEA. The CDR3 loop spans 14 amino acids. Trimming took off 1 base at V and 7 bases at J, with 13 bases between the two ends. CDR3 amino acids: CSVEAGTVTEKLFF. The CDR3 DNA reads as TGCAGCGTTGAAGCCGGGACCGTAACTGAAAAACTGTTTTTT.

Here the CDR3 DNA reads TGTGCCAGCAGTTTAAGGGACAGAAATTGGGGTTACGAGCAGTACTTC. Its protein product is CASSLRDRNWGYEQYF. V and J are TRBV28 and TRBJ2-7, with 7 bases identical to TRBD1. With 2 bases clipped from V and 4 bases from J, the junction kept 11 bases outside the gene matches. Germline CDR1 MDHEN, CDR2 SYDVKM. This CDR3 contains 16 residues. Full variable domain (missing parts from reference TRBV28 and TRBJ2-7): DVKVTQSSRYLVKRTGEKVFLECVQDMDHENMFWYRQDPGLGLRLIYFSYDVKMKEKGDIPEGYSVSREKKERFSLILESASTNQTSMYLCASSLRDRNWGYEQYFGPGTRLTVT.

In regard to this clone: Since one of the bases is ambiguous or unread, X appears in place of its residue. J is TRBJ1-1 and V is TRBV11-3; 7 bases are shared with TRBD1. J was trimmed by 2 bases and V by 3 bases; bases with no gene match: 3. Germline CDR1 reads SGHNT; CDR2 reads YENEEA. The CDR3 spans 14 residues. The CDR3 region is CASSLXQGNTEAFF. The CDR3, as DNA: TGTGCCAGCAGCTTGRGACAGGGCAACACTGAAGCTTTCTTT.

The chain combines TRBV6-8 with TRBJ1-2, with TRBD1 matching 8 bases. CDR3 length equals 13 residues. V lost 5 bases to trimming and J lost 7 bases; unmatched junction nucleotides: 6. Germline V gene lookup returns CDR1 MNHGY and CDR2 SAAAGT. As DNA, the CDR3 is TGTGCCAGCAGTGAGGTACAGGGGGGTGGCTACACCTTC. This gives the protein CASSEVQGGGYTF.